This entry describes one T cell receptor (beta chain). Its antigen is unknown. The genes are named according to mouse. Read coverage stops 4 residues before the CDR3 terminus; the germline J gene supplies the remainder. This specimen includes other DNA sequences encoding the same CDR3. The sample is drawn from a study of CD8+ T cells in alopecia areata. Study information: Each recipient was a 7-10-week-old female C3H/HeJ mouse given skin from an approximately 6-12-month-old C3H/HeJ donor with spontaneous alopecia.

Investigators isolated RNA and reverse transcribed it into cDNA to act as the sequencing template. Repertoires were generated with immunoSEQ multiplex PCR, while TCRdb's copy carries only in-frame clones and drops some. The data show 250,000 or so clones, with none appearing a single time. Cells that came from pooled cutaneous lymph nodes were sorted using CD4, CD8alpha, NKG2D, NKG2ACE and other markers. General study findings and limits: Patients shared TCRs less clearly than mice did, possibly for HLA-related reasons.

Germline-derived CDR1 and CDR2 are FNHDT and SITEND (reference sequence). CDR3 size: 12 residues. The receptor was derived from a C3H/HeJ mouse with alopecia areata. The strain is characterized by the MHC haplotype H2-k. The specimen sequenced was CD4+ T cells sorted from a lymph node. The rearrangement uses TRBV19 and TRBJ1-1, with 10 bases matching TRBD1. The CDR3 loop is CASRGQGTEVFF. The CDR3 bases that were read are TGTGCCAGCAGGGGACAGGGGACA.